This entry features one T cell receptor (beta chain) sequence. Its recognized antigen is unknown. It has no much larger one-base neighbor in the sample; base qualities were not kept. The germline V gene (reference sequence) sets CDR1 to LNHDA and CDR2 to SQIVND. The CDR3 covers 15 residues, taking in both the cysteine and the phenylalanine. Solely the CDR3 DNA is kept, with 45 bases framed from the first base. V was cut back by 4 bases and J by 2 bases, leaving a gap of 14 bases between them. The protocol used for the library was the immunoSEQ multiplex PCR assay. The source study handled its data this way. To diagnose cytomegalovirus status from the catalog of TCR beta chain sequences, a statistical classification framework was built. What TCRdb holds here is the immuneACCESS table cut down to in-frame rearrangements. Part of the clones is not present; checked against another copy, under half of the missing clones reflect an unresolved V gene, and the others are unexplained. D and trimming come from the DNA, and the V and J calls and clone size come from that table. The sample table holds about 140,000 clones, of which approximately 85% were seen once. Of the sample, approximately 1.4% falls within the top ten clones.

Separate from the roughly 700-subject first cohort, the validation cohort of roughly 110 subjects was the group to which the donors belonged. These data come from a study of cytomegalovirus exposure and HLA in healthy donors (dated by TCRdb to the late 2010s). For the wider study: According to a later analysis, one platform produced both the roughly 110 validation repertoires and the approximately 660 repertoires of the first cohort. The study aimed to test whether cataloging public T cell receptors could reveal signatures of past pathogen exposure. Along with the approximately 650-subject first cohort, a separate validation cohort of over 90 different subjects was used. High-throughput TCR immunosequencing, statistical association of individual TCRs with disease status, and machine learning were combined to predict cytomegalovirus infection status.

Study-level results and caveats: In both the original and validation cohorts, the classifier was reported to diagnose cytomegalovirus status with high specificity and sensitivity. A few of the identified cytomegalovirus-associated TCR beta chains were confirmed in vitro to be specific for cytomegalovirus antigens. It was suggested by the authors that the approach could potentially be generalized to other disease states and immunological phenotypes. A later analysis had no HLA typing for the validation cohort, so co-occurrence there was scored across all 130 or so repertoires. In the study, approximately 160 TCR beta chains were listed as associated with cytomegalovirus. Subsequent analysis determined that TCRs grouped into clusters in the first cohort also showed a tendency toward co-occurrence across the approximately 110 validation repertoires, and approximately 94% of cluster scores exceeded 0. Across donors, most TCR sequences were observed very rarely, whereas some public TCRs were present in many individuals.

The chain is assembled from TRBV19 and TRBJ2-5; the D segment could be TRBD1, given 6 matching bases. Source material: PBMCs. The clonotype was recovered from a woman aged 30 to 39 in good health and CMV-seronegative. The DNA reads as follows: TGTGCCAGTAGTAAAAGACAGGAAAAGCAAGAGACCCAGTACTTC. Its protein reads: CASSKRQEKQETQYF.